This TCR beta chain was identified during a study of blood T cells in healthy people across ages (dated by TCRdb to between 2014 and 2017). With regard to the full study: In model experiments, template switching captured about one uniquely barcoded TCR beta cDNA molecule for every two T cells. Using deep sequencing normalized with unique cDNA molecular identifiers, the study measured how TCR beta repertoire diversity changes with age. Four age groups were formed from the donors: young (average approximately 15 years), middle-aged (approximately 39), aged (roughly 59) and long-lived (around 82). To avoid experimental bias, donors of different ages were randomly spread across the sequencing lanes. For two donors (one aged 18 to 30 and one aged 80 or older), the study analyzed two additional independent replicas of 1 million unique cDNA reads from the same blood draw.

The approximately 39 donors, aged about 6 to 100 years, were systemically healthy Caucasian individuals from Russia. Each donor gave about 10 milliliters of peripheral blood, drawn into EDTA-treated Vacutainer tubes. Ficoll-Paque density-gradient centrifugation was used to isolate PBMCs, with at least 7 million obtained per sample. Trizol reagent was used to extract total RNA from the PBMCs, yielding at least 5 micrograms per sample. The percentages of naive CD45RAhigh/CD27high T cells were determined by flow cytometry on a PBMC aliquot from every donor. Library method: 5' RACE. Instrument used: Illumina HiSeq 2500. A second PCR of about 7 to 12 cycles was performed with a sample-barcoded 5' primer and a J-beta primer mix. A template-switch 5' adaptor carrying 12 random nucleotides introduced a unique molecular identifier onto each TCR beta cDNA molecule. Each sample yielded at least 2.5 million CDR3-containing paired-end reads. First-strand cDNA was synthesized from all RNA with the Mint cDNA synthesis kit, primed by a TRBC-specific oligonucleotide. All cDNA was treated with uracil-DNA glycosylase and then went through a first 18-cycle PCR with the universal primers M1SS and BC2_uni_R. Per the original workflow: For normalization, 1 million high-quality reads, each with a distinct molecular identifier, were randomly selected from each sample. Instead of being binned into consensus sequences, reads that shared molecular identifiers were thrown out. MiTCR, set to a Q25 quality threshold and the strictest error-elimination algorithm, was used for CDR3 identification, clonotype clustering and error correction. A nonparametric unseen species model with Euler transformation was used to estimate a lower bound on total TCR beta diversity. The public reads were reanalyzed by TCRdb: fastp trimming at Q25, MiXCR alignment, in-frame beta chains only. Merged by CDR3 protein, the rows form single entries marked with the most common genes and DNA. The V and J calls and clone size come from TCRdb's table, not from the authors' own analysis. Within this sample are roughly 860,000 distinct CDR3 sequences, with around two thirds of them counted one time only. The ten largest clones take up about 30% of the sample.

What the work shows at the level of the full study, not this receptor alone: Total diversity estimates from one million sequenced T cells were considered lower bounds and underestimates. Compared with the aged group, the long-lived group had more naive CD4+ T cells, fewer expanded clones and increased TCR diversity, a pattern suggesting age selection. Observed TCR beta diversity correlated strongly with the percentage of naive T cells measured by flow cytometry. As age increased, observed TCR beta diversity per million T cells dropped in a roughly linear way, and a significant reduction was already evident by age 40. Since profiling was done on bulk unsorted PBMCs, naive and antigen-experienced compartments could not be conclusively compared. The CMV infection status of donors was not known, potentially confounding age-related changes in expanded clonotypes.

Remarks on this clonotype: Its antigen is unknown. The junction departs from germline at one end; a sequencing error may be responsible.

The CDR3 holds 15 amino acids from the cysteine to the phenylalanine. The read is trimmed to its CDR3 DNA, 45 bases read in frame from base 1. The germline V gene provides CDR1 SGHDT and CDR2 YYEEEE. This receptor was taken from a young man in good health. In this chain, TRBV5-6 is recombined with TRBJ2-7, and 10 junction bases match TRBD1. The specimen was blood. Read as DNA, the sequence is TGCGCCAGCAGCGGCCTGACAGGGGGCAGTTACGAGCAGTACTTC. This is translated as CASSGLTGGSYEQYF.